These 18 T cell receptor beta chains came from one sample sequenced in a study of blood T cell repertoires in COVID-19. The data were produced by immunoSEQ multiplex PCR, yet TCRdb's version contains in-frame clones alone and is incomplete. The sample has approximately 49,000 clones; roughly 80% are singletons. The sequencing sample was made of peripheral blood. The receptors come from a man in his forties or fifties with acute or convalescent COVID-19.

V is TRBV28 and J is TRBJ2-4; possible D gene TRBD2, 5 bases. Germline V gene lookup returns CDR1 MDHEN and CDR2 SYDVKM. Trimming shortened V by 7 bases and J by 2 bases, and 18 bases separated the two germline ends. The CDR3 totals 16 residues. The CDR3 nucleotides are TGTGCCAGCACCACCCCCGGGGATGGATCCAAAAACATTCAGTACTTC. This encodes CASTTPGDGSKNIQYF.

V usage is TRBV18 and J usage is TRBJ2-5, with D maybe TRBD2 (6 bases). With 2 bases removed from V and 7 bases from J, the gap between germline ends came to 14 bases. In germline, CDR1 is KGHSH, CDR2 LQKENI. The CDR3 length is 14 residues. The CDR3 DNA follows: TGTGCCAGCTCACCAGAGACTGCGGAGGGGACCCAGTACTTC. It codes for CASSPETAEGTQYF.

This sequence joins TRBV9 and TRBJ2-5, with 8 bases that match TRBD2. V was clipped by 4 bases and J by 7 bases; unmatched bases: 9. The CDR3 runs 14 residues. CDR1 and CDR2 from the germline V gene are SGDLS and YYNGEE. CDR3 in DNA: TGTGCCAGCAGCTCCCGGACTAGCTTTGGGACCCAGTACTTC. It codes for CASSSRTSFGTQYF.

The chain employs TRBV5-1 and TRBJ1-5; possibly TRBD1 for D (5 bases). Trimming cost V 2 bases and J 2 bases, with 11 bases left between them. This CDR3 has 15 residues. Germline-derived CDR1 and CDR2 are SGHRS and YFSETQ. The CDR3 here is CASSFGGGGNQPQHF. CDR3 DNA sequence: TGCGCCAGCAGCTTTGGGGGAGGAGGCAATCAGCCCCAGCATTTT.

The chain recombines TRBV7-9 with TRBJ2-7; D remains unclear. Trimming shortened V by 1 base and J by 1 base, and 8 bases separated the two germline ends. Germline-derived CDR1 and CDR2 are SEHNR and FQNEAQ (reference sequence). The CDR3 spans 14 residues. The CDR3 coding sequence is TGTGCCAGCAGCTTAGTTGGTCGGTCCTACGAGCAGTACTTC. Translation gives CASSLVGRSYEQYF. The variable domain in full, with the rest retrieved from reference TRBV7-9 and TRBJ2-7, is DTGVSQNPRHKITKRGQNVTFRCDPISEHNRLYWYRQTLGQGPEFLTYFQNEAQLEKSRLLSDRFSAERPKGSFSTLEIQRTEQGDSAMYLCASSLVGRSYEQYFGPGTRLTVT.

V and J are TRBV7-9 and TRBJ2-7; 9 positions match TRBD2. Germline CDR1 SEHNR, CDR2 FQNEAQ (reference sequence). The J segment lost 6 bases and the V segment lost 1 base, leaving 7 bases of the junction unmatched. CDR3 length equals 15 residues. CDR3 bases: TGTGCCAGCAGCTTAGGAAGCGGGAGGCTATCCGAGCAGTACTTC. Its protein is CASSLGSGRLSEQYF. Variable domain in full (rest from reference TRBV7-9 and TRBJ2-7): DTGVSQNPRHKITKRGQNVTFRCDPISEHNRLYWYRQTLGQGPEFLTYFQNEAQLEKSRLLSDRFSAERPKGSFSTLEIQRTEQGDSAMYLCASSLGSGRLSEQYFGPGTRLTVT.

This chain joins TRBV4-2 and TRBJ1-6; 8 positions match TRBD1. Germline CDR1 LGHNA, CDR2 YNFKEQ. This CDR3 is 17 amino acids long. The ends lost 0 bases at V and 8 bases at J; junction bases unmatched: 9. The CDR3 region has the DNA TGTGCCAGCAGCCAAGATAAGCCCGGGACAGGCCATTCACCCCTCCACTTT. Residues: CASSQDKPGTGHSPLHF.

The chain joins TRBV27 to TRBJ1-5; TRBD1 is a possible D gene (5 bases). Trimming took 5 bases from V and 5 from J, leaving 13 bases between them. Germline CDR1 MNHEY, CDR2 SMNVEV (reference sequence). The CDR3 covers 14 residues. The CDR3 spells CASSLPGSDQPQHF. CDR3 bases: TGTGCCAGCAGTCTCCCAGGGTCAGATCAGCCCCAGCATTTT.

The chain links TRBV19 to TRBJ1-2; 9 bases agree with TRBD1. V dropped 5 bases and J dropped 4; count of bases not matched to a gene: 2. CDR1 is LNHDA and CDR2 is SQIVND in the germline V gene (reference sequence). The CDR3 runs 13 residues. CDR3 DNA: TGTGCCAGTAGTGACAGGGGGACCTATGGCTACACCTTC. It is translated as CASSDRGTYGYTF.

The gene calls are TRBV30 and TRBJ1-5; D is undetermined. The length of the CDR3 is 13 residues. Germline CDR1 is GTSNPN and CDR2 is SVGIG (reference sequence). The ends were cut back, 5 bases at V and 7 bases at J, with 15 bases in the middle. In DNA form, the CDR3 reads TGTGCCTGGTCTCCATCGGGCGGGCAGCCCCAGCATTTT. Protein product: CAWSPSGGQPQHF.

The rearrangement joins TRBV27 to TRBJ2-6, with 7 bases that match TRBD1. Unmatched junction bases numbered 6, after V lost 6 bases and J lost 1 base. The CDR3 is 16 residues long. Per germline, CDR1 MNHEY and CDR2 SMNVEV (reference sequence). The DNA for the CDR3 is TGTGCCAGCAGCCGGGACAGACAGTCTGGGGCCAACGTCCTGACTTTC. Its translation: CASSRDRQSGANVLTF.

In DNA form, the CDR3 reads TGTGCCAGCAGCTTGGCCGCGGGTGCCTACGAGCAGTACTTC. It yields the protein CASSLAAGAYEQYF. The chain is built from TRBV5-4 and TRBJ2-7; possibly TRBD2 for D (5 bases). Between the trimmed V and J ends, which lost 0 bases and 2 bases, there was a span of 9 bases. There are 14 residues in the CDR3. The germline V gene encodes CDR1 SGHNT and CDR2 YYREEE (reference sequence).

The chain couples TRBV7-9 to TRBJ2-7; TRBD2 agrees at 9 bases. The CDR3 is made up of 15 amino acids. Germline CDR1 SEHNR, CDR2 FQNEAQ (reference sequence). The junction had 4 bases not matched to a gene; V was cut back by 4 bases and J by 0 bases. Here the CDR3 DNA reads TGTGCCAGCAGCTCGGGACTAGCCGGCTCCTACGAGCAGTACTTC. This gives the protein CASSSGLAGSYEQYF.

V usage is TRBV6-2 or TRBV6-3 and J usage is TRBJ2-7; a possible D gene is TRBD1 (6 bases). The CDR3 is 16 amino acids. In germline, CDR1 is MNHEY, CDR2 SVGEGT. Trimming cost V 4 bases and J 0 bases, with 16 bases left between them. CDR3: CASSSGLLDSSYEQYF. The CDR3, as DNA: TGTGCCAGCAGTTCGGGCCTTTTGGACAGCTCCTACGAGCAGTACTTC.

A single count supports this clone. The chain uses TRBV1 and TRBJ2-1; TRBD2, the D gene given by the table, was not confirmed from the DNA. TRBV1 is assigned pseudogene status. The CDR3 is made up of 17 amino acids. CDR3: CTSSQALAGTSYNEQFF. DNA of the CDR3: TGCACCAGCAGCCAAGCCCTAGCGGGTACATCCTACAATGAGCAGTTCTTC.

The rearrangement uses TRBV6-6 and TRBJ2-3; D may be TRBD2 (5 bases). The germline V gene encodes CDR1 MNHNY and CDR2 SVGAGI (reference sequence). Trimming removed 5 bases at V and 0 bases at J, with 18 bases between. The CDR3 is 17 amino acids. For the CDR3, the DNA is TGTGCCAGCAGTCCGAGACCCGGAGAGGGAAGCACAGATACGCAGTATTTT. It is translated as CASSPRPGEGSTDTQYF.

A single count supports this clone. V and J are TRBV28 and TRBJ2-2, with D tentatively TRBD1 (5 bases). Trimming stripped 7 bases from V and 7 bases from J, with 13 bases between. CDR1 and CDR2 (germline): MDHEN, SYDVKM. This CDR3 has 13 residues. The CDR3 sequence: CASKQGIVGELFF. CDR3 DNA sequence: TGTGCCAGCAAGCAGGGAATCGTCGGGGAGCTGTTTTTT.

This clone showed up just a few times. V gene TRBV9 combines with J gene TRBJ1-1; D gene ambiguous. V was trimmed by 2 bases and J by 4 bases, leaving 9 bases between them. This CDR3 spans 13 amino acids. Germline V CDR1 and CDR2: SGDLS, YYNGEE. The CDR3 coding sequence is TGTGCCAGCAGCGTCGACTCCTTCACTGAAGCTTTCTTT. Its translation is CASSVDSFTEAFF.